This TCR beta chain was profiled in a study of T cell responses to AZD1222 COVID-19 vaccine. TCRdb's copy holds only in-frame clones and misses some; the assay was immunoSEQ multiplex PCR. The data show tens of thousands of clones, approximately 90% seen once. This clone is a singleton in its sample. The source material was peripheral blood, sampled on day 0 of AZD1222 vaccination. The receptor was derived from an adult in good health.

Here the CDR3 DNA reads TGTGCCAGCAGTTACTCAGGGATGCTGAACACTGAAGCTTTCTTT. Protein: CASSYSGMLNTEAFF. The rearrangement joins TRBV6-5 to TRBJ1-1; D uncertain. Trimming cost V 0 bases and J 0 bases, with 8 bases left between them. The CDR3 runs 15 residues. Germline V CDR1 and CDR2: MNHEY, SVGAGI.